These 30 T cell receptor beta chains originate from one sample sequenced in a study of cytomegalovirus exposure and HLA in healthy donors. The PCR had 60 Vbeta and 13 Jbeta primers. Repertoires were generated with immunoSEQ multiplex PCR, while TCRdb's copy carries only in-frame clones and drops some. The profile shows 150,000 to 250,000 clones, roughly 72% of them singletons. The sample consisted of PBMCs. These TCRs come from a man aged 25 to 40 in good health and CMV-seronegative.

The chain links TRBV2 to TRBJ2-5, with a possible D match to TRBD1 (5 bases). Trimming left V 6 bases short and J 5 bases short, with 19 bases between. The CDR3 length is 15 residues. Germline V gene sequence: CDR1 SNHLY, CDR2 FYNNEI. CDR3 bases: TGTGCCAGCAGGGTAGACAGTTTTTCTTGGGAGACCCAGTACTTC. Amino acids: CASRVDSFSWETQYF.

This CDR3 is CASSRQVGTGELFF. CDR3 nucleotides: TGTGCCAGCAGTCGGCAGGTCGGAACCGGGGAGCTGTTTTTT. The V gene is TRBV2, the J gene TRBJ2-2; unclear D gene. This CDR3 contains 14 residues. V lost 5 bases and J 5 bases, leaving 12 bases between the germline ends. Germline CDR1 SNHLY, CDR2 FYNNEI. Combining the CDR3 with reference TRBV2 and TRBJ2-2 gives the whole variable domain EPEVTQTPSHQVTQMGQEVILRCVPISNHLYFYWYRQILGQKVEFLVSFYNNEISEKSEIFDDQFSVERPDGSNFTLKIRSTKLEDSAMYFCASSRQVGTGELFFGEGSRLTVL.

The V gene is TRBV9, the J gene TRBJ2-1, with 9 bases identical to TRBD1. The CDR3 loop spans 14 amino acids. V shed 4 bases, J shed 8 bases, and the junction held 7 bases outside the gene matches. The germline gives CDR1 SGDLS, CDR2 YYNGEE. In DNA, the CDR3 is TGTGCCAGCAGCCCAGGACAGGGGTCATATGAGCAGTTCTTC. Protein product: CASSPGQGSYEQFF.

CDR3 sequence: CASSNRDRVNYGYTF. DNA for the CDR3: TGTGCCAGCAGCAACCGGGACAGGGTGAACTATGGCTACACCTTC. This sequence joins TRBV4-2 and TRBJ1-2; 9 nucleotides align to TRBD1. This CDR3 comprises 15 residues. Germline V lookup: CDR1 LGHNA, CDR2 YNFKEQ. J was trimmed by 2 bases and V by 5 bases; bases with no gene match: 6.

The chain carries TRBV19 and TRBJ2-5; 9 nucleotides align to TRBD1. The CDR3 runs 14 residues. V lost 6 bases and J lost 5; bases outside the gene matches: 7. Germline V gene data show CDR1 as LNHDA and CDR2 as SQIVND (reference sequence). The CDR3 spells CASSQGQGEETQYF. For the CDR3, the DNA is TGTGCCAGTAGCCAGGGACAGGGAGAGGAGACCCAGTACTTC.

The chain employs TRBV5-1 and TRBJ2-5; a weak D match, TRBD2 (5 bases). Germline V gene data show CDR1 as SGHRS and CDR2 as YFSETQ. Trimming left V 4 bases short and J 2 bases short, with 9 bases between. The CDR3 runs 13 residues. CDR3 DNA sequence: TGCGCCAGCAGCACAAGCGGTCAAGAGACCCAGTACTTC. Amino acids: CASSTSGQETQYF. Drawing the rest from reference TRBV5-1 and TRBJ2-5, the complete variable domain is KAGVTQTPRYLIKTRGQQVTLSCSPISGHRSVSWYQQTPGQGLQFLFEYFSETQRNKGNFPGRFSGRQFSNSRSEMNVSTLELGDSALYLCASSTSGQETQYFGPGTRLLVL.

The chain recombines TRBV10-3 with TRBJ2-2; 9 bases match TRBD2. Germline CDR1 reads ENHRY; CDR2 reads SYGVKD. CDR3 size: 14 residues. V trimming: 10 bases; J trimming: 5 bases; junction bases outside the gene matches: 8. The CDR3 DNA follows: TGTGCCACTCGAGGACTAGCGTGGACCGGGGAGCTGTTTTTT. Amino acid sequence: CATRGLAWTGELFF.

The V call is TRBV9, the J call TRBJ2-7; 8 nucleotides match TRBD2. Germline V lookup: CDR1 SGDLS, CDR2 YYNGEE. The CDR3 spans 15 residues. V shed 2 bases, J shed 6 bases, and the junction held 10 bases outside the gene matches. The CDR3 DNA sequence: TGTGCCAGCAGCGTGAGAAGCGGGAGTTTATCCGAGCAGTACTTC. Translated, it gives CASSVRSGSLSEQYF.

The chain couples TRBV28 to TRBJ2-1; maybe TRBD1 (8 bases). Germline lookup yields CDR1 MDHEN and CDR2 SYDVKM. V gave up 2 bases and J gave up 4 bases, with 24 bases separating them. The CDR3 contains 19 residues. DNA for the CDR3: TGTGCCAGCAGTTTAGAAGTTAACAGGGGGGGGAGCCCGTACAATGAGCAGTTCTTC. Amino acid sequence: CASSLEVNRGGSPYNEQFF.

The rearrangement links TRBV5-1 to TRBJ1-1; TRBD1 might be the D (6 bases). Germline V gene lookup returns CDR1 SGHRS and CDR2 YFSETQ. There are 12 residues in the CDR3. Trimming left V 0 bases short and J 7 bases short, with 7 bases between. CDR3 bases: TGCGCCAGCAGCTTGGAGGGGGTTGAAGCTTTCTTT. Protein product: CASSLEGVEAFF.

The genes are TRBV6-5 and TRBJ2-7, with 7 bases that match TRBD2. V lost 0 bases to trimming and J lost 2 bases; unmatched junction nucleotides: 4. The CDR3 covers 15 residues. From germline, CDR1 is MNHEY and CDR2 SVGAGI. CDR3 protein: CASSYSSGGTYEQYF. CDR3 nucleotides: TGTGCCAGCAGTTACTCGTCGGGAGGAACCTACGAGCAGTACTTC.

This clone was picked up a small number of times. The chain employs TRBV13 and TRBJ2-5; 9 bases map to TRBD1. The CDR3 is 14 amino acids. Per the germline V gene, CDR1 is PRHDT and CDR2 is FYEKMQ (reference sequence). V was pared by 6 bases and J by 3 bases, with 5 bases of the junction left unmatched. The CDR3 sequence: CASRYTGGEETQYF. The CDR3 nucleotides read TGTGCCAGCAGATACACAGGGGGCGAAGAGACCCAGTACTTC.

The J gene is TRBJ1-1, the V gene TRBV6-1; no reliable D call. Trimming left V 5 bases short and J 8 bases short, with 9 bases between. Germline CDR1 reads MNHNS; CDR2 reads SASEGT. The CDR3 covers 11 residues. In nucleotides, the CDR3 is TGTGCCAGCAGTTATACATCGGAAGCTTTCTTT. It is translated as CASSYTSEAFF.

The rearrangement joins TRBV19 to TRBJ1-6; TRBD1 is a possible D gene (5 bases). The CDR3 is made up of 15 amino acids. The V end lost 4 bases, the J end lost 8 bases, and 15 bases lay between the germline ends. The V gene's germline CDR1 is LNHDA and CDR2 SQIVND (reference sequence). CDR3: CASSTSTVFDSPLHF. CDR3 nucleotides: TGTGCCAGTAGTACTTCGACAGTTTTTGATTCACCCCTCCACTTT.

The chain carries TRBV7-3 and TRBJ2-1; TRBD2 agrees at 10 bases. Germline V gives CDR1 SGHTA, CDR2 FQGTGA. J lost 1 base, V lost 3 bases, and 15 bases had no gene match. The length of the CDR3 is 20 residues. The CDR3 DNA sequence: TGTGCCAGCAGCTTGAAGGTTGGGGTTAGCGGGAGGAAGTCCTACAATGAGCAGTTCTTC. Translation gives CASSLKVGVSGRKSYNEQFF.

V is TRBV11-1 and J is TRBJ2-5; D possibly corresponds to TRBD2 (5 bases). Per germline, CDR1 SGHAT and CDR2 FQDESV (reference sequence). V dropped 0 bases and J dropped 3 bases, with 8 bases sitting between them. This CDR3 is built from 14 residues. CDR3 DNA: TGTGCCAGCAGCTTAGCGCGGAGGAAAGAGACCCAGTACTTC. Translating it yields CASSLARRKETQYF.

DNA of the CDR3: TGTGCCAGCAGTTTATGGCGGACAGGGGGAAATCAGCCCCAGCATTTT. This encodes CASSLWRTGGNQPQHF. The rearrangement links TRBV28 to TRBJ1-5, with 10 bases that match TRBD1. CDR1 is MDHEN and CDR2 is SYDVKM in the germline V gene. With 0 bases clipped from V and 4 bases from J, the junction kept 3 bases outside the gene matches. This CDR3 has 16 amino acids.

The rearrangement uses TRBV30 and TRBJ1-5; D might be TRBD1 (6 bases). Germline V gene sequence: CDR1 GTSNPN, CDR2 SVGIG (reference sequence). Between the trimmed V and J ends, which lost 1 base and 4 bases, there was a span of 14 bases. The CDR3 runs 15 residues. This CDR3 is CAWSGPGQFNQPQHF. The CDR3 DNA sequence: TGTGCCTGGAGTGGTCCGGGACAATTTAATCAGCCCCAGCATTTT.

The V call is TRBV5-4, the J call TRBJ2-3, with 11 bases aligning to TRBD2. The CDR3 is made up of 15 amino acids. V trimming: 1 base; J trimming: 4 bases; junction bases outside the gene matches: 2. Germline V gene sequence: CDR1 SGHNT, CDR2 YYREEE (reference sequence). The CDR3: CASSLTSGSSDTQYF. The CDR3 DNA reads TGTGCCAGCAGCTTGACTAGCGGGAGTTCAGATACGCAGTATTTT. Using reference TRBV5-4 and TRBJ2-3 for the parts outside the CDR3, the full variable domain is ETGVTQSPTHLIKTRGQQVTLRCSSQSGHNTVSWYQQALGQGPQFIFQYYREEENGRGNFPPRFSGLQFPNYSSELNVNALELDDSALYLCASSLTSGSSDTQYFGPGTRLTVL.

The gene calls are TRBV28 and TRBJ2-7, with TRBD2 matching 9 bases. Losses at the gene ends were 5 bases for V and 0 bases for J; bases not matched to a gene: 8. The CDR3 runs to 16 residues. Germline values: CDR1 MDHEN, CDR2 SYDVKM. CDR3 region: CASSQGLARFSYEQYF. The DNA for the CDR3 is TGTGCCAGCAGTCAAGGACTAGCGAGATTCTCCTACGAGCAGTACTTC.

This chain uses TRBV19 with TRBJ1-5, with 7 nucleotides matching TRBD1. This CDR3 contains 20 residues. Germline V gene data show CDR1 as LNHDA and CDR2 as SQIVND (reference sequence). V lost 7 bases to trimming and J lost 0 bases; unmatched junction nucleotides: 21. CDR3 in DNA: TGTGCCAGTAACACCTTCACCCCGGGACAGCATGTCCATAGCAATCAGCCCCAGCATTTT. Residues: CASNTFTPGQHVHSNQPQHF.

The rearrangement links TRBV11-2 to TRBJ1-2; the D gene is possibly TRBD1 (5 bases). Looked up from germline, CDR1 is SGHAT and CDR2 is FQNNGV. The length of the CDR3 is 16 residues. V was trimmed by 0 bases and J by 4 bases, leaving 15 bases between them. The CDR3 protein is CASSLDPGGNIYGYTF. The CDR3 nucleotides read TGTGCCAGCAGCTTAGATCCGGGGGGTAATATCTATGGCTACACCTTC. The variable domain in full, completed from reference TRBV11-2 and TRBJ1-2, reads EAGVAQSPRYKIIEKRQSVAFWCNPISGHATLYWYQQILGQGPKLLIQFQNNGVVDDSQLPKDRFSAERLKGVDSTLKIQPAKLEDSAVYLCASSLDPGGNIYGYTFGSGTRLTVV.

J is TRBJ2-1 and V is TRBV15, with D maybe TRBD1 (6 bases). Trimming pared 4 bases from V and 4 bases from J, leaving 8 bases between. The V gene's germline CDR1 is LNHNV and CDR2 YYDKDF (reference sequence). The CDR3 totals 13 residues. CDR3 region: CATSNRAYNEQFF. Here the CDR3 DNA reads TGTGCCACCAGCAACAGGGCGTACAATGAGCAGTTCTTC.

J is TRBJ2-5 and V is TRBV10-1; TRBD2 matches 12 bases. CDR1 is WNHNN and CDR2 is SYGVQD in the germline V gene (reference sequence). The V and J ends lost 3 bases and 7 bases, in that order; junction bases with no gene match: 6. This CDR3 spans 15 amino acids. The CDR3 region has the DNA TGCGCCAGCAGTGAACTAGCGGGAGGTGCCGGGACCCAGTACTTC. Protein product: CASSELAGGAGTQYF.

The genes are TRBV5-1 and TRBJ2-7, with D uncertain. The germline V gene encodes CDR1 SGHRS and CDR2 YFSETQ. Between the trimmed V and J ends, which lost 3 bases and 2 bases, there was a span of 12 bases. This CDR3 contains 14 residues. The CDR3 loop reads CASSSVNSPYEQYF. The CDR3 DNA is TGCGCCAGCAGCTCGGTCAATTCTCCCTACGAGCAGTACTTC.

The V gene is TRBV7-6, the J gene TRBJ2-2; D perhaps matches TRBD2 (5 bases). Trimming removed 6 bases at V and 1 base at J, with 18 bases between. CDR3 length equals 17 residues. CDR1 SGHVS and CDR2 FNYEAQ come from the germline V gene. The CDR3 reads CASRFSAIEQNTGELFF. CDR3 DNA sequence: TGTGCCAGCAGATTTAGCGCGATAGAACAGAACACCGGGGAGCTGTTTTTT.

The genes are TRBV28 and TRBJ1-3, with TRBD1 matching 7 bases. With 8 bases clipped from V and 4 bases from J, the junction kept 11 bases outside the gene matches. The CDR3 length is 15 residues. The germline V gene encodes CDR1 MDHEN and CDR2 SYDVKM. In DNA, the CDR3 is TGTGCCAGCCTAACACAGGGGACGGGGGGAAACACCATATATTTT. Amino acid sequence: CASLTQGTGGNTIYF.

The J gene is TRBJ2-7, the V gene TRBV18; no clear D. There are 12 residues in the CDR3. Germline V gene sequence: CDR1 KGHSH, CDR2 LQKENI. V was clipped by 4 bases and J by 6 bases, with 10 bases between them. The CDR3 nucleotides are TGTGCCAGCTCACACGAGTTTCTCGAGCAGTACTTC. Its translation is CASSHEFLEQYF.

This clone has only one observation. One end of the junction is discordant with germline, which a read error may explain. This rearrangement joins TRBV4-2 to TRBJ2-2, with D possibly matching TRBD2 (5 bases). This CDR3 contains 15 residues. Germline V gives CDR1 LGHNA, CDR2 YNFKEQ. The CDR3 spells CASSQVWRYHRGAVF. The CDR3 DNA sequence: TGTGCCAGCAGCCAAGTATGGAGATATCACCGGGGAGCTGTTTTT.

The V call is TRBV6-6, the J call TRBJ2-4, with 7 bases identical to TRBD1. After removal of 6 bases from V and 0 bases from J, the junction contained 8 bases not matched to a gene. Germline values: CDR1 MNHNY, CDR2 SVGAGI (reference sequence). This CDR3 region has 16 residues. CDR3 protein: CASRTGTELAKNIQYF. CDR3 bases: TGTGCCAGCAGGACTGGGACAGAACTAGCCAAAAACATTCAGTACTTC.